This record covers a single T cell receptor beta chain. Its antigen is as yet unknown. This record comes from a study of cytomegalovirus exposure and HLA in healthy donors. Points from the study as a whole: Published work reported that the classifier diagnosed cytomegalovirus status with high specificity and sensitivity. There were reportedly fewer N-insertions in an Asian-associated ancestry cluster than the roughly 670-donor mean, in a later analysis.

The PCR employed 60 Vbeta primers together with 13 Jbeta primers. Data came from immunoSEQ multiplex PCR; TCRdb stores just in-frame clones and leaves some out. The sample totals roughly 40,000 clones. Trimming left V 5 bases short and J 2 bases short, with 11 bases between. There are 14 residues in the CDR3. The germline CDR1 and CDR2 sequences are SGHTA and FQGTGA. The chain carries TRBV7-3 and TRBJ2-3; D ambiguous. Material for sequencing was PBMCs. The TCR comes from a man aged 35 to 55 in good health and CMV-seropositive. Here the CDR3 reads CASSRDWSTDTQYF. CDR3 DNA sequence: TGTGCCAGCAGCCGTGACTGGTCCACAGATACGCAGTATTTT.